The 23 T cell receptor beta chains reported below all come from one sample, sequenced in a study of shared clonotypes between healthy human individuals. Sequencing was performed with immunoSEQ multiplex PCR; in TCRdb, only in-frame clones are kept and a portion is missing. Of about 2.4 million clones detected, roughly 93% appear once; the ten largest clones hold 0.36%. The sequencing sample was made of naive CD4+ T cells from PBMCs. The subset denotes: CD45RA+ positively selected. The receptors were sampled from a young man in good health. Some clones in this sample may be carry-over from other donors' samples.

The chain has TRBV25-1 and TRBJ2-3; TRBD2 matches 11 bases. The CDR3 is 15 amino acids. Germline-derived CDR1 and CDR2 are MGHDK and SYGVNS. Trimming cost V 6 bases and J 0 bases; bases outside gene matches: 2. As DNA, the CDR3 is TGTGCCAGCAGCAGGACTAGCGGGAGCACAGATACGCAGTATTTT. Its protein product is CASSRTSGSTDTQYF.

There are a few counts of this clone. The chain links TRBV6-5 to TRBJ2-7; TRBD1 is a possible D gene (6 bases). This CDR3 spans 12 amino acids. CDR1 is MNHEY and CDR2 is SVGAGI in the germline V gene. V was clipped by 0 bases and J by 12 bases, with 12 bases between them. The CDR3 sequence: CASSYSGGPRYF. CDR3 bases: TGTGCCAGCAGTTACTCTGGGGGCCCACGGTACTTC.

This chain links TRBV28 with TRBJ2-2; 10 bases agree with TRBD1. The CDR3 runs 16 residues. The trim removed 0 bases at V and 2 bases at J, leaving 0 bases unmatched. CDR1 MDHEN and CDR2 SYDVKM come from the germline V gene. As DNA, the CDR3 is TGTGCCAGCAGTTTATGGACAGGGGGCAACACCGGGGAGCTGTTTTTT. Protein: CASSLWTGGNTGELFF.

This clone was counted a single time. This chain joins TRBV10-3 and TRBJ1-3; TRBD1 matches at 7 bases. The CDR3 length is 14 residues. The V and J ends lost 10 bases and 0 bases, in that order; junction bases with no gene match: 6. Looked up from germline, CDR1 is ENHRY and CDR2 is SYGVKD. This CDR3 reads CATVDRASGNTIYF. CDR3 in DNA: TGTGCCACCGTCGACAGGGCCTCTGGAAACACCATATATTTT.

The rearrangement uses TRBV4-2 and TRBJ1-2; possibly TRBD1 for D (5 bases). In germline, CDR1 is LGHNA, CDR2 YNFKEQ. V lost 4 bases and J 2 bases, leaving 14 bases between the germline ends. This CDR3 region has 15 residues. The CDR3 region is CASSRPPQGNYGYTF. CDR3 nucleotide sequence: TGTGCCAGCAGCCGCCCGCCCCAGGGAAACTATGGCTACACCTTC.

The rearrangement uses TRBV6-1 and TRBJ2-1; no firm D call. Germline V CDR1 and CDR2: MNHNS, SASEGT. Deletions cut 4 bases from V and 8 bases from J, with 9 bases between. The CDR3 is made up of 12 amino acids. CDR3 nucleotide sequence: TGTGCCAGCAGTGGTCTGGCCCATGAGCAGTTCTTC. Translating it yields CASSGLAHEQFF.

The chain employs TRBV5-1 and TRBJ2-6; 7 nucleotides agree with TRBD1. Looked up from germline, CDR1 is SGHRS and CDR2 is YFSETQ. The CDR3 extends over 17 amino acids. V dropped 0 bases and J dropped 4; count of bases not matched to a gene: 7. The chain's CDR3 is CASSLATGLGGANVLTF. In DNA, the CDR3 is TGCGCCAGCAGCTTGGCGACAGGGTTGGGCGGGGCCAACGTCCTGACTTTC.

The V and J genes are TRBV7-9 and TRBJ1-1; a weak D match, TRBD1 (5 bases). V was cut by 3 bases and J by 11 bases, with 19 bases left in between. Germline V gives CDR1 SEHNR, CDR2 FQNEAQ (reference sequence). The CDR3 is 14 amino acids. For the CDR3, the DNA is TGTGCCAGCAGCTTTTTCGCGAGGGGTCTCGGCGCTTTCTTT. Translated, it gives CASSFFARGLGAFF. Combining the CDR3 with reference TRBV7-9 and TRBJ1-1 gives the whole variable domain DTGVSQNPRHKITKRGQNVTFRCDPISEHNRLYWYRQTLGQGPEFLTYFQNEAQLEKSRLLSDRFSAERPKGSFSTLEIQRTEQGDSAMYLCASSFFARGLGAFFGQGTRLTVV.

This clone was observed once. J is TRBJ2-2 and V is TRBV7-6; D is uncertain. CDR3 length: 16 residues. V lost 4 bases, J lost 2 bases, and 14 bases lay in between. CDR1 is SGHVS and CDR2 is FNYEAQ in the germline V gene. The CDR3 bases are TGTGCCAGCAGCTCGACCTGGACGGTTAACACCGGGGAGCTGTTTTTT. Translation gives CASSSTWTVNTGELFF.

J is TRBJ2-1 and V is TRBV28; D is tentatively TRBD1 or TRBD2 (5 bases each). The CDR3 is 10 residues long. Germline V gene sequence: CDR1 MDHEN, CDR2 SYDVKM. V was pared by 4 bases and J by 11 bases, with 6 bases between. The DNA for the CDR3 is TGTGCCAGCAGTTGGGGACAGCAGTTCTTC. It specifies CASSWGQQFF. The complete variable domain, with remaining parts taken from reference TRBV28 and TRBJ2-1, reads DVKVTQSSRYLVKRTGEKVFLECVQDMDHENMFWYRQDPGLGLRLIYFSYDVKMKEKGDIPEGYSVSREKKERFSLILESASTNQTSMYLCASSWGQQFFGPGTRLTVL.

The chain combines TRBV5-6 with TRBJ2-7; D gene ambiguous. CDR3 length: 12 amino acids. Trimming removed 4 bases at V and 9 bases at J, with 14 bases between. Germline CDR1 is SGHDT and CDR2 is YYEEEE. The CDR3 here is CASSPGPSSQYF. CDR3 nucleotide sequence: TGTGCCAGCAGCCCCGGGCCCTCCTCGCAGTACTTC.

The J gene is TRBJ1-1, the V gene TRBV29-1, with D perhaps TRBD1 (6 bases). V was cut by 6 bases and J by 0 bases, with 11 bases left in between. Germline CDR1 reads SQVTM; CDR2 reads ANQGSEA. This CDR3 has 13 amino acids. The CDR3 region has the DNA TGCAGCGTCGAGAGGGACATGAACACTGAAGCTTTCTTT. Translating gives CSVERDMNTEAFF.

This rearrangement joins TRBV5-1 to TRBJ2-7; no reliable D call. The CDR3 has 15 amino acids. The germline CDR1 and CDR2 sequences are SGHRS and YFSETQ. V lost 0 bases, J lost 1 base, and 11 bases lay in between. The CDR3 reads CASSLGGSLSYEQYF. DNA for the CDR3: TGCGCCAGCAGCTTGGGCGGCAGCTTATCCTACGAGCAGTACTTC.

The gene calls are TRBV7-3 and TRBJ2-1; no clear D. Germline V gene lookup returns CDR1 SGHTA and CDR2 FQGTGA. V lost 0 bases and J 9 bases, leaving 6 bases between the germline ends. The CDR3 is 12 amino acids. The CDR3 DNA is TGTGCCAGCAGCTTAACGAAAGGTGAGCAGTTCTTC. Protein sequence: CASSLTKGEQFF.

This rearrangement joins TRBV5-1 to TRBJ2-1; TRBD2 agrees at 13 bases. Germline CDR1 SGHRS, CDR2 YFSETQ. The junction had 5 bases not matched to a gene; V was cut back by 7 bases and J by 1 base. The CDR3 contains 16 residues. The CDR3 bases are TGCGCCAGCGGACCGGGACTAGCGGGGTCCTACAATGAGCAGTTCTTC. The encoded protein is CASGPGLAGSYNEQFF.

The CDR3 is CASSPGRRPNYGYTF. The CDR3 nucleotides read TGTGCCAGCAGCCCGGGCCGGAGGCCCAACTATGGCTACACCTTC. The chain combines TRBV28 with TRBJ1-2, with D unresolved. Looked up from germline, CDR1 is MDHEN and CDR2 is SYDVKM. V lost 6 bases and J 2 bases, leaving 16 bases between the germline ends. The CDR3 sequence is 15 residues long.

The chain couples TRBV28 to TRBJ2-7, with a possible D match to TRBD2 (7 bases). The CDR3 extends over 15 amino acids. Trimming removed 4 bases at V and 6 bases at J, with 19 bases between. Per the germline V gene, CDR1 is MDHEN and CDR2 is SYDVKM. Written as DNA, the CDR3 is TGTGCCAGCAGTTCACCCCCCCGGGGGGCAAGCGAGCAGTACTTC. Its translation: CASSSPPRGASEQYF. Together with reference TRBV28 and TRBJ2-7, the CDR3 gives the full variable domain: DVKVTQSSRYLVKRTGEKVFLECVQDMDHENMFWYRQDPGLGLRLIYFSYDVKMKEKGDIPEGYSVSREKKERFSLILESASTNQTSMYLCASSSPPRGASEQYFGPGTRLTVT.

The J gene is TRBJ2-5, the V gene TRBV4-1; the match to TRBD2 covers 9 bases. The CDR3 totals 15 residues. Germline CDR1 reads MGHRA; CDR2 reads YSYEKL. After removal of 4 bases from V and 0 bases from J, the junction contained 3 bases not matched to a gene. CDR3 nucleotide sequence: TGCGCCAGCAGCCCTAGCGGGACTTACCAAGAGACCCAGTACTTC. Amino acid sequence: CASSPSGTYQETQYF.

V usage is TRBV6-5 and J usage is TRBJ2-2; D not certain. V was cut by 4 bases and J by 1 base, with 13 bases left in between. Germline V CDR1 and CDR2: MNHEY, SVGAGI. CDR3 length: 16 residues. Here the CDR3 DNA reads TGTGCCAGCAGTTCGTTCAGAGTGGTGAACACCGGGGAGCTGTTTTTT. Its translation: CASSSFRVVNTGELFF.

Turning to this clone: A read error may account for a junction end that differs from germline. The V and J genes are TRBV11-2 and TRBJ1-4; 8 bases match TRBD1. CDR1 and CDR2 (germline): SGHAT, FQNNGV. The CDR3 runs to 15 residues. Here the CDR3 DNA reads TGTACCAGCAGCCCAAACAGGGGGGGAAATGAAAAACTGTTTTTT. Residues: CTSSPNRGGNEKLFF.

V usage is TRBV15 and J usage is TRBJ2-3; D might be TRBD2 (5 bases). Deletions cut 0 bases from V and 2 bases from J, with 12 bases between. This CDR3 has 16 residues. Germline CDR1 reads LNHNV; CDR2 reads YYDKDF (reference sequence). The CDR3 DNA follows: TGTGCCACCAGCAGAGATCCTAGCCGAGTCACAGATACGCAGTATTTT. It translates to CATSRDPSRVTDTQYF.

The gene calls are TRBV5-5 and TRBJ2-3; the D is unclear. In germline, CDR1 is SGHKS, CDR2 YYEKEE (reference sequence). V lost 3 bases, J lost 2 bases, and 4 bases lay in between. This CDR3 is built from 12 residues. CDR3 loop: CASSYHTDTQYF. For the CDR3, the DNA is TGTGCCAGCAGCTACCACACAGATACGCAGTATTTT.

About this clone: A junction end diverges from the germline sequence, so it may reflect a read error. This rearrangement joins TRBV2 to TRBJ1-1; 8 nucleotides align to TRBD1. CDR3 length: 16 amino acids. Germline lookup yields CDR1 SNHLY and CDR2 FYNNEI. The CDR3 is CASTEPRGRKNTEAFF. CDR3 bases: TGTGCCAGCACTGAACCCAGGGGGCGAAAGAACACTGAAGCTTTCTTT.